The 15 T cell receptor beta chains reported below all come from one sample, sequenced in a study of human T cells and chemical hapten exposure. Stated time point: patch test 2, 6 weeks after DPC sensitization. Regarding treatment: therapeutic diphenylcyclopropenone sensitization with weekly scalp DPC. TCRdb redid the calling of the RACE reads with MiXCR, one entry per CDR3 protein. The data contain fewer than 100,000 distinct CDR3 sequences, about 9.3% of them seen just once; the ten biggest clones take up approximately 2%. The sequencing here drew on whole blood, taken in connection with sensitization to the hapten diphenylcyclopropenone (DPC). All receptors derive from a woman aged 35 to 49 with alopecia areata. Some clones in this sample may be carry-over from other donors' samples.

This clonotype was detected a few times. This chain connects TRBV6-5 to TRBJ2-5; 7 nucleotides align to TRBD2. This CDR3 has 16 amino acids. Trimming took 0 bases from V and 5 from J; bases not matched to a gene: 9. Germline loops: CDR1 MNHEY, CDR2 SVGAGI. CDR3 in DNA: TGTGCCAGCAGTTACTCGGGCGGGAGCCCCACCGAGACCCAGTACTTC. Translation gives CASSYSGGSPTETQYF.

At least ten counts were recorded for this clonotype. The chain combines TRBV6-4 with TRBJ2-2; TRBD1 aligns across 8 bases. CDR3 size: 16 residues. Germline V lookup: CDR1 MRHNA, CDR2 SNTAGT. Trimming cost V 2 bases and J 6 bases; bases outside gene matches: 8. DNA for the CDR3: TGTGCCAGCAGTGACGAGGACAGGGCTGGCCCCGGGGAGCTGTTTTTT. It is translated as CASSDEDRAGPGELFF.

This clonotype was observed many times. This chain links TRBV11-2 with TRBJ2-1, with 9 bases fitting TRBD1. Germline V gene data show CDR1 as SGHAT and CDR2 as FQNNGV. This CDR3 is built from 13 residues. V shed 5 bases and J 7 bases; nucleotides not matched to a gene: 3. CDR3 nucleotides: TGTGCCAGCAGCCGGGACAGGGTAAATGAGCAGTTCTTC. As protein: CASSRDRVNEQFF.

As to this clonotype: A junction boundary mismatches the germline segment, possibly from a read error. The rearrangement uses TRBV28 and TRBJ2-1; no firm D call. Germline loops: CDR1 MDHEN, CDR2 SYDVKM. The CDR3 covers 10 residues. The CDR3 here is CASSLEVQVF. CDR3 DNA sequence: TGTGCCAGCAGTTTAGAGGTCCAGGTCTTC.

The rearrangement joins TRBV7-3 to TRBJ2-5; D unclear. Germline V gene lookup returns CDR1 SGHTA and CDR2 FQGTGA. The CDR3 length is 15 residues. V was cut by 1 base and J by 3 bases, with 12 bases left in between. The CDR3 spells CASSLMSQAEETQYF. CDR3 in DNA: TGTGCCAGCAGCTTAATGTCTCAGGCCGAAGAGACCCAGTACTTC.

This clonotype was found a few times. This chain links TRBV12-3 or TRBV12-4 with TRBJ1-2; 8 bases are a match to TRBD1. This CDR3 contains 14 residues. The ends lost 10 bases at V and 6 bases at J; junction bases unmatched: 13. Here the CDR3 reads CANYNDRGWDGYTF. CDR3 nucleotides: TGTGCCAACTATAATGACAGGGGCTGGGATGGCTACACCTTC.

The table lists this clonotype with a few counts. The chain couples TRBV18 to TRBJ2-7; perhaps TRBD2 as D (7 bases). V gave up 0 bases and J gave up 5 bases, with 14 bases separating them. Germline-derived CDR1 and CDR2 are KGHSH and LQKENI. The CDR3 covers 15 residues. The CDR3 spells CASSPPGGASHEQYF. Written as DNA, the CDR3 is TGTGCCAGCTCACCACCGGGGGGGGCGTCCCACGAGCAGTACTTC.

This clonotype came up many times. The V and J genes are TRBV29-1 and TRBJ1-4; no clear D gene. Between the trimmed V and J ends, which lost 6 bases and 4 bases, there was a span of 12 bases. The germline gives CDR1 SQVTM, CDR2 ANQGSEA. The CDR3 spans 13 residues. The CDR3 protein is CSVSPQVNEKLFF. The CDR3 DNA reads as TGCAGCGTCAGTCCCCAGGTTAATGAAAAACTGTTTTTT.

This clonotype was seen more than once but under ten times. V gene TRBV9 combines with J gene TRBJ2-1; the D gene is possibly TRBD1 (7 bases). Germline assignment: CDR1 SGDLS and CDR2 YYNGEE. This CDR3 spans 12 amino acids. V was pared by 4 bases and J by 12 bases, with 14 bases between. The CDR3, as DNA: TGTGCCAGCAGCCCCCAGGGGGGTGGGCAGTTCTTC. It specifies CASSPQGGGQFF.

This clonotype was counted many times. The V gene is TRBV20-1, the J gene TRBJ2-4; possible D gene TRBD1, 5 bases. Per the germline V gene, CDR1 is DFQATT and CDR2 is SNEGSKA (reference sequence). The CDR3 is 12 residues long. V dropped 8 bases and J dropped 3 bases, with 11 bases sitting between them. The CDR3 bases are TGCAGTTCAGCTAGGGGCAAAAACATTCAGTACTTC. As protein: CSSARGKNIQYF.

V usage is TRBV12-5 and J usage is TRBJ2-1; 9 bases are shared with TRBD2. This CDR3 spans 18 amino acids. With 7 bases clipped from V and 2 bases from J, the junction kept 15 bases outside the gene matches. Germline V gene data show CDR1 as LGHNT and CDR2 as FRNRAP. CDR3 region: CASAPGLANPRAYNEQFF. As DNA, the CDR3 is TGTGCTAGTGCTCCGGGACTAGCCAATCCCCGAGCCTACAATGAGCAGTTCTTC.

The genes are TRBV20-1 and TRBJ2-7; D may be TRBD2 (5 bases). This CDR3 is built from 15 residues. V lost 3 bases, J lost 2 bases, and 17 bases lay in between. The germline gives CDR1 DFQATT, CDR2 SNEGSKA (reference sequence). CDR3 loop: CSARAEKAGPYEQYF. The DNA for the CDR3 is TGCAGTGCTAGGGCCGAAAAGGCGGGCCCCTACGAGCAGTACTTC.

The rearrangement uses TRBV4-1 and TRBJ2-1; no definite D call. The CDR3 covers 11 residues. CDR1 MGHRA and CDR2 YSYEKL come from the germline V gene. Between the trimmed V and J ends, which lost 2 bases and 6 bases, there was a span of 2 bases. The DNA of the CDR3 is TGCGCCAGCAGCCAACTCAATGAGCAGTTCTTC. Translated, it gives CASSQLNEQFF.

This clonotype was recorded at least ten times. V is TRBV5-4 and J is TRBJ1-4; D perhaps matches TRBD1 (5 bases). Germline CDR1 is SGHNT and CDR2 is YYREEE (reference sequence). Trimming took 0 bases from V and 0 from J, leaving 6 bases between them. The CDR3 covers 15 residues. Here the CDR3 reads CASSLGGATNEKLFF. For the CDR3, the DNA is TGTGCCAGCAGCTTGGGAGGGGCAACTAATGAAAAACTGTTTTTT. Filled out from reference TRBV5-4 and TRBJ1-4, the complete variable domain reads ETGVTQSPTHLIKTRGQQVTLRCSSQSGHNTVSWYQQALGQGPQFIFQYYREEENGRGNFPPRFSGLQFPNYSSELNVNALELDDSALYLCASSLGGATNEKLFFGSGTQLSVL.

The chain couples TRBV20-1 to TRBJ1-5; possibly TRBD1 for D (6 bases). V lost 4 bases to trimming and J lost 3 bases, with 10 bases between them. CDR1 and CDR2 from the germline V gene are DFQATT and SNEGSKA (reference sequence). There are 13 residues in the CDR3. CDR3 nucleotide sequence: TGCAGTGCTAACAGGGAGAACAATCAGCCCCAGCATTTT. Translating it yields CSANRENNQPQHF.